What follows describes a single T cell receptor (beta chain). Antigen: not known. The data originate from a study of shared clonotypes between healthy human individuals. Clones were sequenced by immunoSEQ multiplex PCR, and TCRdb holds only the in-frame ones, with some missing. This sample has about 1.1 million clones, with more than 75% found just once. Findings and caveats of the study: Clonotypes not shared had lower generation probabilities than those common to all four donors.

The germline gives CDR1 SGHTA, CDR2 FQGNSA. The CDR3 has 14 amino acids. V was cut by 1 base and J by 0 bases, with 5 bases left in between. The gene calls are TRBV7-2 and TRBJ2-3; D unclear. The sample consisted of memory CD4+ T cells from PBMCs. As to subset: CD45RA-negative fraction. This TCR derives from a man aged 18 to 30 in good health. Some clones in this sample may be carry-over from other donors' samples. This chain's CDR3 is CASSLGPSTDTQYF. The DNA for the CDR3 is TGTGCCAGCAGCTTAGGCCCCAGCACAGATACGCAGTATTTT.